This TCR beta chain was recorded in a study of blood T cells in healthy people across ages. Donors gave about 9.3 milliliters of peripheral blood apiece. CDR1 is MNHEY, CDR2 SVGAGI, per germline. The CDR3 length is 15 residues. With 6 bases clipped from V and 10 bases from J, the junction kept 14 bases outside the gene matches. The second PCR ran about 6 to 12 cycles with a sample-barcoded 5' primer and J-beta primers. Each CDR3 protein gets one entry after TCRdb re-called the 5' RACE reads with MiXCR. The sample includes 650,000 to 1,000,000 distinct CDR3 sequences, approximately 35% of them seen just once.

The clonotype comes from a man aged 18 to 30 in good health. The sample comprised blood. V usage is TRBV6-5 and J usage is TRBJ2-3; 9 bases are a match to TRBD1. The CDR3 region is CASSQGGGTGWAQYF. In DNA form, the CDR3 reads TGTGCCAGCAGCCAGGGAGGGGGGACAGGGTGGGCGCAGTATTTT.